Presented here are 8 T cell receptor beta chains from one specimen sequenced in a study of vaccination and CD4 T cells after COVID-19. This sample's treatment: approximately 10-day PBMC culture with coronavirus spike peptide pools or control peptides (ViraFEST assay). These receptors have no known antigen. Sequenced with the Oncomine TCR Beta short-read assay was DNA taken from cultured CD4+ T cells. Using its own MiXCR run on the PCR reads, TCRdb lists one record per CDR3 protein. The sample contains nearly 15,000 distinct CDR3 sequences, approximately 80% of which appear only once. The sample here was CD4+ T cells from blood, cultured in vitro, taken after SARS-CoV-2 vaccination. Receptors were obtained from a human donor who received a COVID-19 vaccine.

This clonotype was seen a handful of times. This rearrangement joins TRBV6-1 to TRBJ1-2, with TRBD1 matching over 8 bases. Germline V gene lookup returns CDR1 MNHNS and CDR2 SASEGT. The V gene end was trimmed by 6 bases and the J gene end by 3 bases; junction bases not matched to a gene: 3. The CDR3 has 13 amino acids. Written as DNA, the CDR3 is TGTGCCAGCAGCCCGGGACAGGACTATGGCTACACCTTC. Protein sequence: CASSPGQDYGYTF.

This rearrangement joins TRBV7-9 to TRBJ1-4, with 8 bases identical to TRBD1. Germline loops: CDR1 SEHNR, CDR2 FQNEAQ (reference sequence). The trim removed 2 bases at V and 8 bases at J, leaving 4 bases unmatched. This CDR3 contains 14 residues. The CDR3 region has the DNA TGTGCCAGCAGCTTACAGGGGGCGCGGGAAAAACTGTTTTTT. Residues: CASSLQGAREKLFF.

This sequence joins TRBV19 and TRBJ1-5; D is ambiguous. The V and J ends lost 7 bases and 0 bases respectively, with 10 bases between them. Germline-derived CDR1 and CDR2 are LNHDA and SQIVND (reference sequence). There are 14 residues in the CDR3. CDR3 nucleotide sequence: TGTGCCAGTATGTCAGGTTATAGCAATCAGCCCCAGCATTTT. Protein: CASMSGYSNQPQHF.

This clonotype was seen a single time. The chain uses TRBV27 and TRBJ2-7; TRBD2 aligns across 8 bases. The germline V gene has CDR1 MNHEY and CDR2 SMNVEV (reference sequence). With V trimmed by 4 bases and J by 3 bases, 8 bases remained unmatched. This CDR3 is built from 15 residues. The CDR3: CASSSPRRGDYEQYF. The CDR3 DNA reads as TGTGCCAGCAGTTCACCGCGGCGGGGGGACTACGAGCAGTACTTC.

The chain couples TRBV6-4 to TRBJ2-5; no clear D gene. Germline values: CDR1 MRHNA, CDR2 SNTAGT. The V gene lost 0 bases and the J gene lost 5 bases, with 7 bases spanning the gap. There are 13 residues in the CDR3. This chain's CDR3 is CASSDSYGETQYF. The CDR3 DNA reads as TGTGCCAGCAGTGACTCGTATGGGGAGACCCAGTACTTC.

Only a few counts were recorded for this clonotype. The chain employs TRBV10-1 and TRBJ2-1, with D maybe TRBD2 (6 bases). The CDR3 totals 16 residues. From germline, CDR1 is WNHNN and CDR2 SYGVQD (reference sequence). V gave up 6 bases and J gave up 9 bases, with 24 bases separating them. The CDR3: CASSPSGSGPGGEQFF. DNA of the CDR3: TGCGCCAGCAGCCCGAGCGGGTCAGGGCCTGGGGGTGAGCAGTTCTTC.

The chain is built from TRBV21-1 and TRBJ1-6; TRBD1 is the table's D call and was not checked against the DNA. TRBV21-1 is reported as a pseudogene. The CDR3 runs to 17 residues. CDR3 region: CASSKVRDRRRSSPLHF. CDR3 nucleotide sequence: TGTGCCAGCAGCAAAGTACGGGACAGACGGAGGAGTTCACCCCTCCACTTT.

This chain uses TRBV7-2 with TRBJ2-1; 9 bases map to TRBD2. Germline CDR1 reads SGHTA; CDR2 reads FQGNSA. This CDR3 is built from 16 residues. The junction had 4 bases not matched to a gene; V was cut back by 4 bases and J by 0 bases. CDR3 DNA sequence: TGTGCCAGCAGCTCGAGCGGGGGGACCTCCTACAATGAGCAGTTCTTC. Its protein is CASSSSGGTSYNEQFF.